Each of the 5 T cell receptor beta chains below was sequenced from the same sample in a study of T-cell reconstitution after alpha-beta-depleted transplantation in children. TCRbeta library preparation incorporated unique molecular identifiers. TCRdb reanalysed the PCR reads using MiXCR and keeps one entry per CDR3 protein. This sample has under 750,000 distinct CDR3 sequences; 23% occur once, and the top ten carry 11% to 15%. The sequencing here drew on PBMCs, mostly from graft donor cells, taken 360 days after TCRalphabeta/CD19-depleted stem cell transplant. The receptors originated from a boy under three years old who had a stem cell transplant for acute myeloid leukemia, so the T cells may come from the graft donor.

This chain joins TRBV25-1 and TRBJ1-1; no firm D call. Trimming took off 5 bases at V and 6 bases at J, with 13 bases between the two ends. CDR1 is MGHDK, CDR2 SYGVNS, per germline. This CDR3 has 13 residues. CDR3 protein: CASSPTIVAEAFF. CDR3 coding DNA: TGTGCCAGCAGTCCCACCATTGTGGCTGAAGCTTTCTTT.

The V and J genes are TRBV11-2 and TRBJ1-1; D unresolved. This CDR3 spans 13 amino acids. V lost 1 base and J 3 bases, leaving 6 bases between the germline ends. Germline V gene sequence: CDR1 SGHAT, CDR2 FQNNGV. The CDR3 DNA follows: TGTGCCAGCAGCTTAGGGTGGGACACTGAAGCTTTCTTT. It is translated as CASSLGWDTEAFF.

As regards this clonotype: This may come from a read error, since a much larger clone is one base off. This chain joins TRBV12-3 or TRBV12-4 and TRBJ2-2, with 9 bases lining up with TRBD2. The length of the CDR3 is 19 residues. The CDR3 DNA reads TGTGCCAGCAGTTTCGTCACTAGCGGGTCCTACGCGAACACCGGGAAGCTGTTTTTT. This sequence encodes CASSFVTSGSYANTGKLFF.

The rearrangement links TRBV7-9 to TRBJ2-7; possibly TRBD2 for D (5 bases). The germline V gene has CDR1 SEHNR and CDR2 FQNEAQ (reference sequence). V was clipped by 5 bases and J by 11 bases, with 16 bases between them. The CDR3 is made up of 12 amino acids. CDR3 sequence (DNA): TGTGCCAGCAGCCAAGGACCGACTACAAAGTACTTC. It specifies CASSQGPTTKYF.

V and J are TRBV9 and TRBJ1-4; 8 bases fit TRBD1. The V gene end was trimmed by 3 bases and the J gene end by 0 bases; junction bases not matched to a gene: 4. CDR1 and CDR2 from the germline V gene are SGDLS and YYNGEE. This CDR3 region has 16 residues. The CDR3 is CASSAGQGPTNEKLFF. The CDR3 bases are TGTGCCAGCAGCGCCGGACAGGGACCAACTAATGAAAAACTGTTTTTT.